These T cell receptor beta chains were read from a single sample in a study of T cells in Graves' hyperthyroidism and ophthalmopathy. A single record per CDR3 protein comes from TCRdb applying MiXCR to the multiplex PCR reads. The sample consists of around 400,000 distinct CDR3 sequences, roughly 15% of them appearing once. Sequenced: blood. These receptors were obtained from a woman aged 60-75 years with Graves' ophthalmopathy. The CDR3 runs from the conserved cysteine through the conserved F or W.

v_gene,j_gene,CDR3aa
TRBV30,TRBJ2-2,CAWNLEAAGELFF
TRBV4-1,TRBJ1-2,CASSQDPRGLYGYTF
TRBV5-4,TRBJ2-1,CASRGPNLDGIEQFF
TRBV10-3,TRBJ2-5,CAISLRGGETQYF
TRBV24-1,TRBJ2-3,CATSDPTMAGNQYF
TRBV6-6,TRBJ1-1,CASSYAPMRNTEAFF
TRBV12-3/TRBV12-4,TRBJ2-2,CASSPVGGRGSVDGELFF
TRBV20-1,TRBJ2-2,CSARSGGHRELFF
TRBV6-1,TRBJ2-3,CASSYHTGRSTDTQYF
TRBV28,TRBJ2-1,CASSFPSQGEQFF
TRBV2,TRBJ1-1,CASTPRPPANTEAFF
TRBV24-1,TRBJ2-5,CATSDPGTGETQYF
TRBV3-1,TRBJ2-3,CASSSRGRYTDTQYF
TRBV11-3,TRBJ2-5,CASSLGQEETQYF
TRBV19,TRBJ1-1,CASSLRRAEAFF
TRBV12-3/TRBV12-4,TRBJ2-3,CASKDREKITDTQYF
TRBV3-1,TRBJ2-2,CASSQVPSGTNTGELFF
TRBV29-1,TRBJ1-5,CSVAGYNQPQHF
TRBV28,TRBJ2-7,CASNTPATGLIEQYF
TRBV10-3,TRBJ2-2,CAISPGTSGRGTGELFF
TRBV7-9,TRBJ2-5,CASSPTQGGPRETQYF
TRBV5-1,TRBJ2-1,CASSSTGNEQFF
TRBV12-3/TRBV12-4,TRBJ2-5,CASSPWVQETQYF
TRBV6-2/TRBV6-3,TRBJ2-7,CASSRGEGNYEQYF
TRBV20-1,TRBJ1-1,CSAREANTEAFF
TRBV5-1,TRBJ2-7,CASSLGGGRGEQYF
TRBV4-1,TRBJ2-1,CASSHPGLVNEQFF
TRBV9,TRBJ2-1,CASSVGTSGSSFYNEQFF
TRBV6-6,TRBJ2-5,CASSYEEGRSETQYF
TRBV5-1,TRBJ2-7,CASSLGGLSYEQYF
TRBV2,TRBJ2-5,CASSEMNPETQYF
TRBV5-8,TRBJ2-5,CASSFKVGEETQYF
TRBV3-1,TRBJ1-3,CASSNGQGAYTIYF